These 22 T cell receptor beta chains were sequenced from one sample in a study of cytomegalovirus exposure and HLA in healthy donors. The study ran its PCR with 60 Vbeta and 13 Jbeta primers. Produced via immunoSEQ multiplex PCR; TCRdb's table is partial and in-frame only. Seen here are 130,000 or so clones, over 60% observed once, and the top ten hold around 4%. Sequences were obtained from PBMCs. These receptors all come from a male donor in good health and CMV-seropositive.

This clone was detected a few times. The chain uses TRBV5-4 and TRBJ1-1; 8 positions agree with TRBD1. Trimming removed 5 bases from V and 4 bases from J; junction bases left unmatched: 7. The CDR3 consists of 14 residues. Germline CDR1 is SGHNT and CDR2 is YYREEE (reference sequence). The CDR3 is CASSNGQGITEAFF. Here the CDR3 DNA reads TGTGCCAGCAGTAACGGACAGGGAATCACTGAAGCTTTCTTT. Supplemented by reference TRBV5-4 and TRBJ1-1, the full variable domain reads ETGVTQSPTHLIKTRGQQVTLRCSSQSGHNTVSWYQQALGQGPQFIFQYYREEENGRGNFPPRFSGLQFPNYSSELNVNALELDDSALYLCASSNGQGITEAFFGQGTRLTVV.

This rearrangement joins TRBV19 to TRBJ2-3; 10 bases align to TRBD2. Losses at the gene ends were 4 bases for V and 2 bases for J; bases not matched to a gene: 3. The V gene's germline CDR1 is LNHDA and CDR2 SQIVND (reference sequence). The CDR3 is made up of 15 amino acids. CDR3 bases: TGTGCCAGTAGTACTCTAGCGGGAGCCACAGATACGCAGTATTTT. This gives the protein CASSTLAGATDTQYF.

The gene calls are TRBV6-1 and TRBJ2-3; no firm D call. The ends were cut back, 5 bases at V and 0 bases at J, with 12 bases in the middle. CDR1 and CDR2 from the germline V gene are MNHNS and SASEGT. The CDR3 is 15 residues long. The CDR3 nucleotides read TGTGCCAGCAGTAAGTACAGATCTAGCACAGATACGCAGTATTTT. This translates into CASSKYRSSTDTQYF.

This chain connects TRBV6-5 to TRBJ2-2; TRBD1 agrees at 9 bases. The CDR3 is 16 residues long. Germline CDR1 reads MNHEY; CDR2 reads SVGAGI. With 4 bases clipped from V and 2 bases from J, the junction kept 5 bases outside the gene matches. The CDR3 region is CASSFGQGSNTGELFF. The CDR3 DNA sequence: TGTGCCAGCAGTTTCGGACAGGGGTCTAACACCGGGGAGCTGTTTTTT.

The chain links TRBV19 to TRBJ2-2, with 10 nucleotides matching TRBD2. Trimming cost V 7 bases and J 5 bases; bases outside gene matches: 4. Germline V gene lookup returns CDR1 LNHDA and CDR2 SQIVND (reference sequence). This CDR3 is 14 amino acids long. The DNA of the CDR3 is TGTGCCAGTATGGTGACTAGCGGGACCGGGGAGCTGTTTTTT. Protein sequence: CASMVTSGTGELFF. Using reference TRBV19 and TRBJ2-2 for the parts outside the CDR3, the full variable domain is DGGITQSPKYLFRKEGQNVTLSCEQNLNHDAMYWYRQDPGQGLRLIYYSQIVNDFQKGDIAEGYSVSREKKESFPLTVTSAQKNPTAFYLCASMVTSGTGELFFGEGSRLTVL.

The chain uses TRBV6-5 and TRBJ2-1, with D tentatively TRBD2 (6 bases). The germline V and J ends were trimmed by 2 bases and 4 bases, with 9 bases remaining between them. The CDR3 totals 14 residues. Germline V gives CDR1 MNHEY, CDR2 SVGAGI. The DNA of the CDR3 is TGTGCCAGCAGTTACACGGGGGAATACAATGAGCAGTTCTTC. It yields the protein CASSYTGEYNEQFF.

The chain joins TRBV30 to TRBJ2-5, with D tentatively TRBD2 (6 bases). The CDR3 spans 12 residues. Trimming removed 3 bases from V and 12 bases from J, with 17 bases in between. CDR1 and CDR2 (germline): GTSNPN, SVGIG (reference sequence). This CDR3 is CAWRGPWSGEYF. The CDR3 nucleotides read TGTGCCTGGAGAGGCCCTTGGTCGGGGGAGTACTTC.

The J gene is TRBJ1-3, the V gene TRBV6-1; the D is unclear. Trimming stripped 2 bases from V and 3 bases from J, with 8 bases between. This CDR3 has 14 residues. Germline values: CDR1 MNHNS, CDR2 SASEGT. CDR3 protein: CASSELTGGNTIYF. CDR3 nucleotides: TGTGCCAGCAGTGAACTCACGGGTGGAAACACCATATATTTT.

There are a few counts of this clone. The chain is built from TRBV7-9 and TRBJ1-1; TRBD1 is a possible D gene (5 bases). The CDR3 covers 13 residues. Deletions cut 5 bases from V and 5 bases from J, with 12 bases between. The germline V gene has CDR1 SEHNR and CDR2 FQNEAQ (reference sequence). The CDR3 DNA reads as TGTGCCAGCAGCCCTGGGGGGGTGACTGAAGCTTTCTTT. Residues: CASSPGGVTEAFF. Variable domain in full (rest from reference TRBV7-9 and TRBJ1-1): DTGVSQNPRHKITKRGQNVTFRCDPISEHNRLYWYRQTLGQGPEFLTYFQNEAQLEKSRLLSDRFSAERPKGSFSTLEIQRTEQGDSAMYLCASSPGGVTEAFFGQGTRLTVV.

The CDR3 DNA reads TGTGCCAGCAGCCCGCGCAGGGTCTGGGTAGACTCCTACAATGAGCAGTTCTTC. Translated: CASSPRRVWVDSYNEQFF. J is TRBJ2-1 and V is TRBV27; tentatively, D is TRBD1 (5 bases). This CDR3 is 18 amino acids long. Germline lookup yields CDR1 MNHEY and CDR2 SMNVEV (reference sequence). V shed 6 bases and J shed 0 bases, with 21 bases lying between them.

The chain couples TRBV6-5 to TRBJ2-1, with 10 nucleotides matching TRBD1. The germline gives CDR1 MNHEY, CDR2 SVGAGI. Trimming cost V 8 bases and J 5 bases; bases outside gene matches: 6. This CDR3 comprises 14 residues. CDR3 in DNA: TGTGCCAGCGAAACCGGGACAGGGGACAATGAGCAGTTCTTC. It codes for CASETGTGDNEQFF.

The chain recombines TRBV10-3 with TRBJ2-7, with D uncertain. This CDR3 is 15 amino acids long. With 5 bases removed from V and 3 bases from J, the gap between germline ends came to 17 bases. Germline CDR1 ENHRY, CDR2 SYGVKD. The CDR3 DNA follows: TGTGCCATCAGTTCACCAGGTTTAATGGGCTACGAGCAGTACTTC. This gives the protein CAISSPGLMGYEQYF.

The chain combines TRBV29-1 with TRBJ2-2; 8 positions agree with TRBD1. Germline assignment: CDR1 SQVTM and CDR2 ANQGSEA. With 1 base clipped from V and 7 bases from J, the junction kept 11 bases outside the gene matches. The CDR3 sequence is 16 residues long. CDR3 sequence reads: CSVEVAVQGVDGELFF. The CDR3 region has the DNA TGCAGCGTTGAAGTTGCAGTACAGGGGGTGGACGGGGAGCTGTTTTTT.

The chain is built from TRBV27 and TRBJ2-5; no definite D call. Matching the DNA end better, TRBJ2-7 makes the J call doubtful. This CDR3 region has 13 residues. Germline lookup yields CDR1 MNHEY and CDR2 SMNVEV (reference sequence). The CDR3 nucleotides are TGTGCCAGCAGTTTAGCGGTGTCCTACGAGCAGTACTTC. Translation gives CASSLAVSYEQYF.

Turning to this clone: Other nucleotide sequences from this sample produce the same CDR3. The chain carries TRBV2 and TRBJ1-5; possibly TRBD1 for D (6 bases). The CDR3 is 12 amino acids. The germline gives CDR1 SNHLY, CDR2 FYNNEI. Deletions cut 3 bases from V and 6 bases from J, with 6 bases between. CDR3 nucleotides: TGTGCCAGCAGTGACAGGGGTCAGCCCCAGCATTTT. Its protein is CASSDRGQPQHF.

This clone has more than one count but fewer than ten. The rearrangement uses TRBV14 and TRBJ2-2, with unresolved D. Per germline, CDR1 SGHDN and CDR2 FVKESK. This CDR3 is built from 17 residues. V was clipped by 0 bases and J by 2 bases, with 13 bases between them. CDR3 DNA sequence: TGTGCCAGCAGCCAAGAACTTGGGCAGAGTAACACCGGGGAGCTGTTTTTT. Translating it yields CASSQELGQSNTGELFF.

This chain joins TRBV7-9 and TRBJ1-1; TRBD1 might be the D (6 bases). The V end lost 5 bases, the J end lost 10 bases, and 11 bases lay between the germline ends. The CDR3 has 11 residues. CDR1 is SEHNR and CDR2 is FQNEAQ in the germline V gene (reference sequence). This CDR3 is CASSALQGAFF. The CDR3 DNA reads TGTGCCAGCAGCGCTTTACAGGGAGCTTTCTTT.

The DNA of the CDR3 is TGTGCCAGTAGTACCGGGGGAGCGGCGAACACCGGGGAGCTGTTTTTT. Translated: CASSTGGAANTGELFF. This chain connects TRBV19 to TRBJ2-2, with D possibly matching TRBD2 (6 bases). V lost 4 bases and J 0 bases, leaving 12 bases between the germline ends. Germline V gives CDR1 LNHDA, CDR2 SQIVND (reference sequence). The CDR3 is made up of 16 amino acids.

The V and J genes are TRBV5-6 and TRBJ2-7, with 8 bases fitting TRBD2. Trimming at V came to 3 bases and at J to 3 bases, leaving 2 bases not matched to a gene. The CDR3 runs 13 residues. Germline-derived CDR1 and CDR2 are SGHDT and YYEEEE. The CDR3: CASSWTSSYEQYF. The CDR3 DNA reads TGTGCCAGCAGCTGGACTAGCAGCTACGAGCAGTACTTC. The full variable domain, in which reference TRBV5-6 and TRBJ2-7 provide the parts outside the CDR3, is DAGVTQSPTHLIKTRGQQVTLRCSPKSGHDTVSWYQQALGQGPQFIFQYYEEEERQRGNFPDRFSGHQFPNYSSELNVNALLLGDSALYLCASSWTSSYEQYFGPGTRLTVT.

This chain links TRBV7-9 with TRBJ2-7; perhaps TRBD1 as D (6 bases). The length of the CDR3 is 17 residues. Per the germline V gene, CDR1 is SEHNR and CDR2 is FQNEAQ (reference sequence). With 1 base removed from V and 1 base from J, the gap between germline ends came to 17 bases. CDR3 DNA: TGTGCCAGCAGCTTAGAGCTAACAGGGCTGGGGTCCTACGAGCAGTACTTC. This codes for CASSLELTGLGSYEQYF.

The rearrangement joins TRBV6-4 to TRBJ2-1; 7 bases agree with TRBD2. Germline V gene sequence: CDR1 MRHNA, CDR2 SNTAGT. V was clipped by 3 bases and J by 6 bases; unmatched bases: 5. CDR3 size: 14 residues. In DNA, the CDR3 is TGTGCCAGCAGTGAACTAGCGAGGGGCAATGAGCAGTTCTTC. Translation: CASSELARGNEQFF.

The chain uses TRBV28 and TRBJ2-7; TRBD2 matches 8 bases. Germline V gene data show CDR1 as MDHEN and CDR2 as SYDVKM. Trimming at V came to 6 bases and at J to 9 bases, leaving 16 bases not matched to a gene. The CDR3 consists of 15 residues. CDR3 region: CASRSLRGREARQYF. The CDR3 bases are TGTGCCAGCAGATCCCTCCGGGGGCGGGAGGCCCGGCAGTACTTC.